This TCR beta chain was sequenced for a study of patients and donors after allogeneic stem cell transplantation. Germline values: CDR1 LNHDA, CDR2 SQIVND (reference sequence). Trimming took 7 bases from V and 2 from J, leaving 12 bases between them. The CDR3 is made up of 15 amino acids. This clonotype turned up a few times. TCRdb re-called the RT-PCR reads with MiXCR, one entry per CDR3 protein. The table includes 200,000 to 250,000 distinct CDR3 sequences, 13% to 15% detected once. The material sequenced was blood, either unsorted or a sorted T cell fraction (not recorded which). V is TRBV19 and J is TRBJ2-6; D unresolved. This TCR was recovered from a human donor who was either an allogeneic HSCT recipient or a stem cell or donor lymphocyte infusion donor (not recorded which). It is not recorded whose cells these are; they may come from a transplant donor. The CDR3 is CASKRQSTGANVLTF. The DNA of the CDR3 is TGTGCCAGTAAACGGCAGTCGACTGGGGCCAACGTCCTGACTTTC.